The 9 T cell receptor beta chains presented below share a single source sample, sequenced in a study of immune heterogeneity within non-small cell lung tumors. Template material comprised bulk tumor genomic DNA at approximately 540 ng per sample. Surgical sampling yielded several biopsies per primary tumor (spaced far apart). Samples came from untreated patients having curative surgery for newly diagnosed non-small cell lung cancer. TCR beta CDR3 was amplified by multiplex PCR using 32 V and 13 J primers. TCRdb recomputed calls from the multiplex PCR reads with MiXCR, one row per CDR3 protein. The sample has about 20,000 distinct CDR3 sequences; about 26% are singletons. Sequencing was done on a sample of lung tumor tissue. These receptors all stem from a middle-aged man with non-small cell lung cancer.

This clonotype turned up a few times. V gene TRBV5-8 combines with J gene TRBJ1-6; D not resolved. Trimming took 0 bases from V and 7 from J, leaving 5 bases between them. This CDR3 contains 13 residues. From germline, CDR1 is SGHTS and CDR2 YDEGEE. This chain's CDR3 is CASSLAPNSPLHF. The DNA for the CDR3 is TGTGCCAGCAGCTTGGCGCCCAATTCACCCCTCCACTTT.

The CDR3 spells CASSLTGLQETQYF. The CDR3 nucleotides read TGTGCCAGCAGTTTGACAGGGCTCCAAGAGACCCAGTACTTC. This chain connects TRBV7-6 to TRBJ2-5; 7 nucleotides agree with TRBD1. Unmatched junction bases numbered 5, after V lost 6 bases and J lost 1 base. The CDR3 spans 14 residues. The V gene's germline CDR1 is SGHVS and CDR2 FNYEAQ. The whole variable domain, remainder taken from reference TRBV7-6 and TRBJ2-5, is GAGVSQSPRYKVTKRGQDVALRCDPISGHVSLYWYRQALGQGPEFLTYFNYEAQQDKSGLPNDRFSAERPEGSISTLTIQRTEQRDSAMYRCASSLTGLQETQYFGPGTRLLVL.

Relative to its sample, this clonotype is medium-sized. This chain links TRBV7-9 with TRBJ2-7, with a weak D call TRBD1 (6 bases). From germline, CDR1 is SEHNR and CDR2 FQNEAQ (reference sequence). This CDR3 contains 13 residues. V dropped 5 bases and J dropped 6 bases, with 14 bases sitting between them. CDR3 DNA: TGTGCCAGCAGCACAGGGATTTCAGGCGAGCAGTACTTC. Translation: CASSTGISGEQYF.

By sample share, this clonotype is medium-sized (0.01 to 0.1%). The V and J genes are TRBV19 and TRBJ1-3; 8 positions agree with TRBD1. Unmatched junction bases numbered 4, after V lost 6 bases and J lost 6 bases. The germline V gene encodes CDR1 LNHDA and CDR2 SQIVND (reference sequence). This CDR3 has 13 amino acids. The CDR3 here is CASRLTGANTIYF. The CDR3 DNA sequence: TGTGCCAGTAGGTTGACAGGGGCAAACACCATATATTTT.

In its sample, this clonotype was seen a few times. The chain recombines TRBV7-9 with TRBJ2-1; the D gene is possibly TRBD1 (5 bases). Germline V gene data show CDR1 as SEHNR and CDR2 as FQNEAQ (reference sequence). The CDR3 length is 15 residues. Trimming stripped 5 bases from V and 5 bases from J, with 16 bases between. Here the CDR3 reads CASSPARAVNNEQFF. As DNA, the CDR3 is TGTGCCAGCAGCCCGGCCAGGGCTGTCAACAATGAGCAGTTCTTC. The whole variable domain, remainder taken from reference TRBV7-9 and TRBJ2-1, is DTGVSQNPRHKITKRGQNVTFRCDPISEHNRLYWYRQTLGQGPEFLTYFQNEAQLEKSRLLSDRFSAERPKGSFSTLEIQRTEQGDSAMYLCASSPARAVNNEQFFGPGTRLTVL.

In this sample, this clonotype turned up once. A much more abundant neighbour one base away suggests this may be a read error. The genes are TRBV6-2 or TRBV6-3 and TRBJ2-7; D is uncertain. Germline V lookup: CDR1 MNHEY, CDR2 SVGEGT. The CDR3 sequence is 13 residues long. The CDR3 DNA is TGTGCCAGCAAGGCAACAGTGTCCTACGAGAAGTACTTC. Translating gives CASKATVSYEKYF.

Notes on this clonotype: A clone one base away is much larger, so this may be a read error. The rearrangement uses TRBV11-3 and TRBJ2-7, with 10 positions matching TRBD2. Germline loops: CDR1 SGHNT, CDR2 YENEEA. This CDR3 spans 16 amino acids. With 5 bases clipped from V and 6 bases from J, the junction kept 13 bases outside the gene matches. CDR3 region: CASSQKPLAGSGEQYF. CDR3 DNA sequence: TGTGCCAGCAGCCAAAAACCACTAGCGGGATCAGGCGAGCAGTACTTC.

This clonotype has at least ten counts. V is TRBV18 and J is TRBJ1-5; 8 positions agree with TRBD1. Germline CDR1 is KGHSH and CDR2 is LQKENI. The V and J ends lost 4 bases and 3 bases, in that order; junction bases with no gene match: 5. The CDR3 spans 15 residues. The CDR3 DNA sequence: TGTGCCAGCTCACTCGGACAGGGTACCAATCAGCCCCAGCATTTT. This encodes CASSLGQGTNQPQHF.

To note about this clonotype: Given a much more abundant clone one base away, this may be a read error. The chain combines TRBV15 with TRBJ2-1; tentative D call: TRBD2 (5 bases). Trimming stripped 6 bases from V and 13 bases from J, with 16 bases between. Germline V CDR1 and CDR2: LNHNV, YYDKDF (reference sequence). The CDR3 consists of 12 residues. CDR3: CATRHPWTSQFF. The CDR3 coding sequence is TGTGCCACCAGACATCCCTGGACTTCACAGTTCTTC.